The entry below describes one TCR beta chain. This specimen belongs to a study of blood T cell repertoires in COVID-19. Study-wide context: Sample material is recorded as cDNA or gDNA derived from T cells, B-cell-depleted T cells, or PBMCs.

The CDR3 has 15 residues. The germline gives CDR1 KGHDR, CDR2 SFDVKD. Unmatched junction bases numbered 7, after V lost 4 bases and J lost 7 bases. Assay used: immunoSEQ multiplex PCR; TCRdb lists only in-frame clones, some missing. The data hold 150,000 to 200,000 clones, with around 87% observed a single time. This receptor was taken from a young woman who had recovered from COVID-19. The sequencing sample was made of peripheral blood. V and J are TRBV24-1 and TRBJ2-1; 9 bases match TRBD1. The CDR3 bases are TGTGCCACCAGTGACGCCGGGACAGGGATAAATGAGCAGTTCTTC. Encoded protein: CATSDAGTGINEQFF.